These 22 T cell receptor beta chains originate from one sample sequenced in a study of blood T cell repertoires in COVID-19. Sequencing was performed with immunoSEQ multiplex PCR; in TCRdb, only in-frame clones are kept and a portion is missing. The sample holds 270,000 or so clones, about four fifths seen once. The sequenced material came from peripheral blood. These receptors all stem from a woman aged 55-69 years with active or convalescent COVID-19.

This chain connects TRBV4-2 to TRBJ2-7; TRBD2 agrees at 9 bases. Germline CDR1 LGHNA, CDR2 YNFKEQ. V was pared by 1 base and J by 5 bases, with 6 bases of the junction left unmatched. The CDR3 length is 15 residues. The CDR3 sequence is CASSQVGGGAHEQYF. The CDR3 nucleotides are TGTGCCAGCAGCCAAGTCGGCGGGGGGGCCCACGAGCAGTACTTC.

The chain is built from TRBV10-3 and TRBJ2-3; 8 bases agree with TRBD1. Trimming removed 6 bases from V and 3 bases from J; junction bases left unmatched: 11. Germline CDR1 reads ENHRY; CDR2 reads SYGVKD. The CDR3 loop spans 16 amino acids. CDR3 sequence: CAISTRDRSTTDTQYF. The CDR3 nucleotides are TGTGCCATCAGCACTCGGGACAGGTCGACGACAGATACGCAGTATTTT.

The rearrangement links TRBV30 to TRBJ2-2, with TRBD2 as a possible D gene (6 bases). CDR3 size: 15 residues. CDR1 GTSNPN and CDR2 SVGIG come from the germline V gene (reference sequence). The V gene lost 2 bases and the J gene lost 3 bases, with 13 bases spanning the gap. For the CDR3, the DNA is TGTGCCTGGAGTTCCGCAAGCGGGCACACCGGGGAGCTGTTTTTT. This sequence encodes CAWSSASGHTGELFF.

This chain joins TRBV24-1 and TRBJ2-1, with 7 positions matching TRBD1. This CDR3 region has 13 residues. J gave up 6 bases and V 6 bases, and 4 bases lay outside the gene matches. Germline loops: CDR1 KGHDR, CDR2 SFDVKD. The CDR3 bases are TGTGCCACCAGTCAATCAGGGGGCAATGAGCAGTTCTTC. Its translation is CATSQSGGNEQFF.

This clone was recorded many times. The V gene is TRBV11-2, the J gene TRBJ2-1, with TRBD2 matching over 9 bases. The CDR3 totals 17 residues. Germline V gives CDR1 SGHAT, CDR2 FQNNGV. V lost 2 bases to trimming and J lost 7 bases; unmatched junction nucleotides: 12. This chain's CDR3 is CASSLFRAGGRSNEQFF. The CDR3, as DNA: TGTGCCAGCAGCTTATTCAGGGCGGGGGGGCGATCGAATGAGCAGTTCTTC.

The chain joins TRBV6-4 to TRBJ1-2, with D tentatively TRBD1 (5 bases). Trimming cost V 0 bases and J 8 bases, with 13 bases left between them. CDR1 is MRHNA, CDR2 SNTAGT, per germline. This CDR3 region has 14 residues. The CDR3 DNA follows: TGTGCCAGCAGTGACTCTCAGGGTAGCAGAGGCTACACCTTC. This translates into CASSDSQGSRGYTF.

The CDR3 spells CASSQEFHRGGGEKLFF. CDR3 sequence (DNA): TGCGCCAGCAGCCAAGAGTTCCACAGGGGAGGTGGTGAAAAACTGTTTTTT. This rearrangement joins TRBV4-1 to TRBJ1-4, with TRBD1 matching over 7 bases. The junction had 11 bases not matched to a gene; V was cut back by 0 bases and J by 7 bases. Germline V gene sequence: CDR1 MGHRA, CDR2 YSYEKL. This CDR3 has 17 residues.

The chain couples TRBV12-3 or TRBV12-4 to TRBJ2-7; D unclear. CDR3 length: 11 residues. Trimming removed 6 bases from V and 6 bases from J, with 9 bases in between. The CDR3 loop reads CASSRLREQYF. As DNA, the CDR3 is TGTGCCAGCAGCCGACTCCGCGAGCAGTACTTC.

The CDR3 DNA reads as TGTGCCAGCAACACCAGAGGGTCTGGGGCCAACGTCCTGACTTTC. Encoded protein: CASNTRGSGANVLTF. The genes are TRBV5-4 and TRBJ2-6, with D possibly TRBD2 on 5 matching bases. The CDR3 spans 15 residues. Per the germline V gene, CDR1 is SGHNT and CDR2 is YYREEE (reference sequence). V shed 6 bases and J shed 1 base, with 11 bases lying between them.

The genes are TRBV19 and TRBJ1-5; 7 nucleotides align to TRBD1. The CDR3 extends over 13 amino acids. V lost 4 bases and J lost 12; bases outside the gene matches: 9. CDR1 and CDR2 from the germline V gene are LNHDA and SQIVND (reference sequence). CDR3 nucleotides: TGTGCCAGTAGTACCCAAAGACAGGGAGACCAGCATTTT. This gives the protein CASSTQRQGDQHF.

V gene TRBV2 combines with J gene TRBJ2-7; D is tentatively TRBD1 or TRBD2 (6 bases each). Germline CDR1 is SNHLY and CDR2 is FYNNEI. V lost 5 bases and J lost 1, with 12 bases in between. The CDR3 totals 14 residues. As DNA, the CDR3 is TGTGCCAGCAGTAAAGGGGGGCTTTCCTACGAGCAGTACTTC. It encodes CASSKGGLSYEQYF.

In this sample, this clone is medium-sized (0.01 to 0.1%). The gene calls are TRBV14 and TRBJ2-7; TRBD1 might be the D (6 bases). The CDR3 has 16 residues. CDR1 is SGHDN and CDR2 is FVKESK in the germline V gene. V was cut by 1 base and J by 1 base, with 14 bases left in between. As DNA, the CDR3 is TGTGCCAGCAGCCAAGGGGGGCTTCTACATTCCTACGAGCAGTACTTC. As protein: CASSQGGLLHSYEQYF.

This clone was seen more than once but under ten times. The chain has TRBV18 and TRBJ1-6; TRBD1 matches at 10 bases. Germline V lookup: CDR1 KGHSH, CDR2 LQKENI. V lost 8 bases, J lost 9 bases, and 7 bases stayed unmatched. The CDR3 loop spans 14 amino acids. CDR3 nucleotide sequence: TGTGCCAGCAGCCGGGACAGGGGATCTTCACCCCTCCACTTT. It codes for CASSRDRGSSPLHF. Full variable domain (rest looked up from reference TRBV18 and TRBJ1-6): NAGVMQNPRHLVRRRGQEARLRCSPMKGHSHVYWYRQLPEEGLKFMVYLQKENIIDESGMPKERFSAEFPKEGPSILRIQQVVRGDSAAYFCASSRDRGSSPLHFGNGTRLTVT.

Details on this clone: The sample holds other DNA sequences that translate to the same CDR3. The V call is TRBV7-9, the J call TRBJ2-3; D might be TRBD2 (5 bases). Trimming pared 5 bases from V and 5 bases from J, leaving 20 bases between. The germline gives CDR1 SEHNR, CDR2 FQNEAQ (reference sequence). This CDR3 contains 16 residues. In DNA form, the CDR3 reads TGTGCCAGCAGCCCCTCCCGGACTCGTGTCCGAGATACGCAGTATTTT. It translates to CASSPSRTRVRDTQYF.

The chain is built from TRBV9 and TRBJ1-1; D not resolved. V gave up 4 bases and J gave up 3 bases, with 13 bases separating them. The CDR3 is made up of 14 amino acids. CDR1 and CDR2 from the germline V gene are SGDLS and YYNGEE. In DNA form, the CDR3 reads TGTGCCAGCAGCTCAGGACTCTGGGACACTGAAGCTTTCTTT. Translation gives CASSSGLWDTEAFF.

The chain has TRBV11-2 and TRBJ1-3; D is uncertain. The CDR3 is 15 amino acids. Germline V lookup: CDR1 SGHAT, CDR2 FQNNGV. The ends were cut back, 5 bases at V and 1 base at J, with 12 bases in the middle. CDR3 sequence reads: CASSPSSRSGNTIYF. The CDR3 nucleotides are TGTGCCAGCAGCCCTAGCAGTAGGTCTGGAAACACCATATATTTT. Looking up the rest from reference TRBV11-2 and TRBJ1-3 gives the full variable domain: EAGVAQSPRYKIIEKRQSVAFWCNPISGHATLYWYQQILGQGPKLLIQFQNNGVVDDSQLPKDRFSAERLKGVDSTLKIQPAKLEDSAVYLCASSPSSRSGNTIYFGEGSWLTVV.

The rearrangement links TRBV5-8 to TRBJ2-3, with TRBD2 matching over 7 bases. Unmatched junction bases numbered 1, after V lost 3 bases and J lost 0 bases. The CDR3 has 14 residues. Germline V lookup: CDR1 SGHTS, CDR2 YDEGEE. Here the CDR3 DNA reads TGTGCCAGCAGCTGGGGAGGGAGCACAGATACGCAGTATTTT. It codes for CASSWGGSTDTQYF.

The CDR3 DNA reads as TGTGCCAGTAGTATCCGTCGGACAGGGATAGGAAACACCATATATTTT. Translation gives CASSIRRTGIGNTIYF. The rearrangement joins TRBV19 to TRBJ1-3; 8 bases align to TRBD1. There are 16 residues in the CDR3. Per the germline V gene, CDR1 is LNHDA and CDR2 is SQIVND (reference sequence). Trimming removed 3 bases from V and 4 bases from J; junction bases left unmatched: 8.

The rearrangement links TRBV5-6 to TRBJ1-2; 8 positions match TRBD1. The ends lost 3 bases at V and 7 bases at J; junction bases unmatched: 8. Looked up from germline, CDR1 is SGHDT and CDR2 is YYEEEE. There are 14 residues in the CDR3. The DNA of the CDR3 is TGTGCCAGCAGCTCCCAGGGGGCGGTCTCTGGCTACACCTTC. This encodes CASSSQGAVSGYTF.

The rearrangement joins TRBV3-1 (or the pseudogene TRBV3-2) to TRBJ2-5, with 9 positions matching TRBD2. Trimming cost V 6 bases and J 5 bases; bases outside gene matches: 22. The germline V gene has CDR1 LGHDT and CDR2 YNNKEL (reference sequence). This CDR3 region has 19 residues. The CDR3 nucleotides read TGTGCCAGCAGTCCAAAGTGGGGAGCGGGGGGCGGAGTGGGCGAGACCCAGTACTTC. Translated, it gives CASSPKWGAGGGVGETQYF.

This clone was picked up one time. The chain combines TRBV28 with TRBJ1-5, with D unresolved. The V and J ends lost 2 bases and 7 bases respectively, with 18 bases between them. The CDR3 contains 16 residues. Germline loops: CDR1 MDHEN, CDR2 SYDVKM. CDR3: CASSLLGWSSGQPQHF. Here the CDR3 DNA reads TGTGCCAGCAGTTTACTCGGCTGGTCATCAGGCCAGCCCCAGCATTTT.

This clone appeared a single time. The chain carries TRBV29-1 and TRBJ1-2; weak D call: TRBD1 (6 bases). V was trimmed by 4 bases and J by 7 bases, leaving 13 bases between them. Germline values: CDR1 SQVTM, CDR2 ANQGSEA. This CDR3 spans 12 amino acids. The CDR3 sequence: CSVGNREGGYTF. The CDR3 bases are TGCAGCGTTGGAAACAGGGAGGGTGGCTACACCTTC.